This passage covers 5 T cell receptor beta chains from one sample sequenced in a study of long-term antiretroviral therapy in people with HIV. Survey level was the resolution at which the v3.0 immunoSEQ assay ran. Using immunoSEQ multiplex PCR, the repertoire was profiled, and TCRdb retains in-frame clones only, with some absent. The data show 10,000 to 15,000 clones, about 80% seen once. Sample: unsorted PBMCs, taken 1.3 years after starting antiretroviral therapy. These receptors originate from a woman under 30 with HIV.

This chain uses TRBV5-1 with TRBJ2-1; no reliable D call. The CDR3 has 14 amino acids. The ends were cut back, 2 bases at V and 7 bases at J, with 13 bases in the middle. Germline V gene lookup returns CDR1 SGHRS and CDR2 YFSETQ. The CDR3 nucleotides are TGCGCCAGCAGCTTAGAGGAGATGAGGAATGAGCAGTTCTTC. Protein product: CASSLEEMRNEQFF. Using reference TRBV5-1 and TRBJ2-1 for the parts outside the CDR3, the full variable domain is KAGVTQTPRYLIKTRGQQVTLSCSPISGHRSVSWYQQTPGQGLQFLFEYFSETQRNKGNFPGRFSGRQFSNSRSEMNVSTLELGDSALYLCASSLEEMRNEQFFGPGTRLTVL.

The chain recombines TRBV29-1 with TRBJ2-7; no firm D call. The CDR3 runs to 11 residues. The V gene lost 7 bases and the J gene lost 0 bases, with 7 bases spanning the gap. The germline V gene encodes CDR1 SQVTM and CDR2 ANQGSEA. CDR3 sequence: CSAGTSYEQYF. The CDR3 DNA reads TGCAGCGCCGGAACCTCCTACGAGCAGTACTTC.

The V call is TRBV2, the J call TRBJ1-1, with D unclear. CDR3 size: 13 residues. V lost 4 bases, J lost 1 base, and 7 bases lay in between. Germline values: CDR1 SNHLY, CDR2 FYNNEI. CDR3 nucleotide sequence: TGTGCCAGCAGTGGTCCAGCGAACACTGAAGCTTTCTTT. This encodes CASSGPANTEAFF.

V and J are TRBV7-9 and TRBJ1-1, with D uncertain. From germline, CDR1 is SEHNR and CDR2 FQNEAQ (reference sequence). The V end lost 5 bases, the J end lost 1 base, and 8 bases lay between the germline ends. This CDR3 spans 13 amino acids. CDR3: CASSAQSNTEAFF. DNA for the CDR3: TGTGCCAGCAGCGCCCAATCGAACACTGAAGCTTTCTTT.

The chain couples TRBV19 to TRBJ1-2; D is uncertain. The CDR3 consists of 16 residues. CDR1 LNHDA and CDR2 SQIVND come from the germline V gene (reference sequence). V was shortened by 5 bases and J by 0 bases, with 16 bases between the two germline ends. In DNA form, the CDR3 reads TGTGCCAGTAGTTTGGGGTTTACGGTGGCTAACTATGGCTACACCTTC. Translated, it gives CASSLGFTVANYGYTF.